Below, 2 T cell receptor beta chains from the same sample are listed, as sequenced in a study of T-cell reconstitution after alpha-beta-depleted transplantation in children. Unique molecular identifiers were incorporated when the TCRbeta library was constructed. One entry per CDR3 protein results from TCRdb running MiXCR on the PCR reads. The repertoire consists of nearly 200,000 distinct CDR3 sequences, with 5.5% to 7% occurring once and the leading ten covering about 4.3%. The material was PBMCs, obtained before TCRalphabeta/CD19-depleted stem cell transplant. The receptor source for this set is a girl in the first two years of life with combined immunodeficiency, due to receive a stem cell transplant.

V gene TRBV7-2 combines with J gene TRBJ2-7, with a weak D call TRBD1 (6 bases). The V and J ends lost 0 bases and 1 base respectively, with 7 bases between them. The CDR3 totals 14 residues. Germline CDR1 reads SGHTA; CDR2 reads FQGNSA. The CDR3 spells CASSLATGSYEQYF. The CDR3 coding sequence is TGTGCCAGCAGCTTAGCGACAGGTTCCTACGAGCAGTACTTC.

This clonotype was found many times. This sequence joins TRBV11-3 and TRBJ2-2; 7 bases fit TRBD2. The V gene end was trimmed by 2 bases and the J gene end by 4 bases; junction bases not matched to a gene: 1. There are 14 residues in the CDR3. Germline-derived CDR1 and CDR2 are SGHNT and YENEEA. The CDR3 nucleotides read TGTGCCAGCAGCTTATCGGGGGGCACCGGGGAGCTGTTTTTT. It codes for CASSLSGGTGELFF.